This T cell receptor beta chain is from a study of CD8 T cells in ankylosing spondylitis. Library preparation for TCR beta used quantitative 5'-RACE with molecular barcodes. TCRdb redid the calling of the 5' RACE reads with MiXCR, one entry per CDR3 protein. Of about 450,000 distinct CDR3 sequences listed, 26% are singletons. Trimming at V came to 5 bases and at J to 6 bases, leaving 9 bases not matched to a gene. The CDR3 contains 15 residues. Germline V CDR1 and CDR2: SGHVS, FQNEAQ. Study results and limitations: Reportedly, matched ankylosing spondylitis synovial fluid was significantly enriched for disease-linked clones. Earlier authors reported some of these motif variants in reactive arthritis synovial fluid and blood. What seemed typical of ankylosing spondylitis blood was a TCR beta motif built from several highly homologous variants. Peripheral blood held disease-linked clones only at relatively low frequency, and these were CD8+.

This clonotype came up many times. Antigen: not known. The chain joins TRBV7-8 to TRBJ2-1, with 8 bases fitting TRBD1. This clonotype was sampled from a male donor with ankylosing spondylitis. The source material was blood, either unsorted or a sorted T cell fraction (not recorded which). The CDR3 DNA follows: TGTGCCAGCAGCCAGCTGACAGGGGTCTTCAATGAGCAGTTCTTC. This encodes CASSQLTGVFNEQFF.